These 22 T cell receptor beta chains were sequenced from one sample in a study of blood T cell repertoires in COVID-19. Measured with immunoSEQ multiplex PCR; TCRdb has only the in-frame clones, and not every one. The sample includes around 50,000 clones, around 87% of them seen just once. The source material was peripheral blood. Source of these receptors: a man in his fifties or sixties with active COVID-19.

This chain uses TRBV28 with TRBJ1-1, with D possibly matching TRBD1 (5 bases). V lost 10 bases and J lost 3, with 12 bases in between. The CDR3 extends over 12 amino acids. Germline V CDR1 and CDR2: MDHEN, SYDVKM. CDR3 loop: CATFQGYTEAFF. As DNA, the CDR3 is TGTGCCACCTTTCAGGGCTACACTGAAGCTTTCTTT.

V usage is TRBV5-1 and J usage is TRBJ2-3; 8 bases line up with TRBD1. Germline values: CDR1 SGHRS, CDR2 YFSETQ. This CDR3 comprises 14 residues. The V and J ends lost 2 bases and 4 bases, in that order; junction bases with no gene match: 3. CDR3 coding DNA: TGCGCCAGCAGCTTTCAGGGGGCCCCAGATACGCAGTATTTT. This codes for CASSFQGAPDTQYF.

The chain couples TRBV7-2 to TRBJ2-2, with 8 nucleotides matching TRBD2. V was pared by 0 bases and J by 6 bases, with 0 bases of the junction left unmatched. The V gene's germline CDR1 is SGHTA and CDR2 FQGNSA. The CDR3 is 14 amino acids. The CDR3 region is CASSLAAGAGELFF. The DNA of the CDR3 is TGTGCCAGCAGCTTAGCAGCGGGGGCCGGGGAGCTGTTTTTT.

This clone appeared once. The CDR3 DNA reads TGTGCCAGCAGCTTAGAGGTCCAAGAGACCCAGTACTTC. Translating gives CASSLEVQETQYF. The genes are TRBV5-4 and TRBJ2-5; D is uncertain. The CDR3 length is 13 residues. Germline values: CDR1 SGHNT, CDR2 YYREEE (reference sequence). Trimming took off 2 bases at V and 1 base at J, with 6 bases between the two ends.

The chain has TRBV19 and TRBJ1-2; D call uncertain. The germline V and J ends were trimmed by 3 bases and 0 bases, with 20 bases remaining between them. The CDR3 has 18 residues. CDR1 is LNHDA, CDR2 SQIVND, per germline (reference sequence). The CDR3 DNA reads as TGTGCCAGTAGTATCGTGGCAGCGTCGATGGCAACTAACTATGGCTACACCTTC. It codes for CASSIVAASMATNYGYTF. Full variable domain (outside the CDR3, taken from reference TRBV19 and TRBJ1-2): DGGITQSPKYLFRKEGQNVTLSCEQNLNHDAMYWYRQDPGQGLRLIYYSQIVNDFQKGDIAEGYSVSREKKESFPLTVTSAQKNPTAFYLCASSIVAASMATNYGYTFGSGTRLTVV.

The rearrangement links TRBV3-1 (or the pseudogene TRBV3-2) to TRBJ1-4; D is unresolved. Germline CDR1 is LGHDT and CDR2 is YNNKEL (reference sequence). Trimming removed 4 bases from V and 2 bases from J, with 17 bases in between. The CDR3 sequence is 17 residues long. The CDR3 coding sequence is TGTGCCAGCAGCCTGTTAGGCGGGTTGGCCACTAATGAAAAACTGTTTTTT. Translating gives CASSLLGGLATNEKLFF.

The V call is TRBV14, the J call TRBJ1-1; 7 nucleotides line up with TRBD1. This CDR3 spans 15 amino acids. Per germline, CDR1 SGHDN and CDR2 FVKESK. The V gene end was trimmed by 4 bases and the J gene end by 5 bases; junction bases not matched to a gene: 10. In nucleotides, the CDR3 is TGTGCCAGCAGCCTAAGACAGGGATTATGGACTGAAGCTTTCTTT. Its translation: CASSLRQGLWTEAFF.

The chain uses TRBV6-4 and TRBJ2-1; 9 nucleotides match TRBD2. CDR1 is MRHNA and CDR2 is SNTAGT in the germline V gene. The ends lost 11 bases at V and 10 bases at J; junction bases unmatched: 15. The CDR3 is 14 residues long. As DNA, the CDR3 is TGTGCCGGACCGACTAGCGGCCCCCCTCGGGAGCAGTTCTTC. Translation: CAGPTSGPPREQFF.

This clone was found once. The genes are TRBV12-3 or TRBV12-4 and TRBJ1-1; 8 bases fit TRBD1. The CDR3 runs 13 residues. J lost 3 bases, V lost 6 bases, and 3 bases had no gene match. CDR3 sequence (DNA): TGTGCCAGCAGGCAGGGGGCTTACACTGAAGCTTTCTTT. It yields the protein CASRQGAYTEAFF.

The CDR3 region has the DNA TGTGCCAGCAGTGGGCAGGGGGTCTCCGGGGAGCTGTTTTTT. Translation: CASSGQGVSGELFF. The chain employs TRBV2 and TRBJ2-2; the match to TRBD1 covers 7 bases. This CDR3 has 14 amino acids. Germline V lookup: CDR1 SNHLY, CDR2 FYNNEI. Unmatched junction bases numbered 5, after V lost 4 bases and J lost 6 bases.

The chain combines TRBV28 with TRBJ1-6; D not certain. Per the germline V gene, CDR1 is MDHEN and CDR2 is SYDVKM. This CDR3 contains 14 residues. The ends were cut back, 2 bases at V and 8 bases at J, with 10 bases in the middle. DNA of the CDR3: TGTGCCAGCAGTTTAATCAGTAATGATTCACCCCTCCACTTT. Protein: CASSLISNDSPLHF.

Written as DNA, the CDR3 is TGTGCCAGCAGTTTACCCTCCAGAACCCTCCACTTT. It specifies CASSLPSRTLHF. The chain uses TRBV28 and TRBJ1-6, with D uncertain. Per the germline V gene, CDR1 is MDHEN and CDR2 is SYDVKM. CDR3 length: 12 residues. V dropped 2 bases and J dropped 14 bases, with 10 bases sitting between them.

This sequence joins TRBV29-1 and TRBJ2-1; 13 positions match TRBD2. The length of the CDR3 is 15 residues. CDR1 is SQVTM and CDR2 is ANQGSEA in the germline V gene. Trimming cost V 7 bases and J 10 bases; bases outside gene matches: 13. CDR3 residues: CSATPGLAGFGEQFF. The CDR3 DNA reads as TGCAGCGCTACGCCGGGACTAGCGGGATTTGGGGAGCAGTTCTTC.

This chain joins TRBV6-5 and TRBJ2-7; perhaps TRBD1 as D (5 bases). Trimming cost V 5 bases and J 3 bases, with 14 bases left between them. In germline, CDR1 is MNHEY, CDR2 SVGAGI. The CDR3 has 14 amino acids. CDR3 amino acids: CASSPPPDSYEQYF. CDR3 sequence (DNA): TGTGCCAGCAGTCCCCCCCCCGACAGCTACGAGCAGTACTTC.

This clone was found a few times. CDR3 protein: CASSLRASETQYF. The CDR3 nucleotides are TGTGCCAGCAGCCTGAGGGCGTCCGAGACCCAGTACTTC. This chain connects TRBV3-1 (or the pseudogene TRBV3-2) to TRBJ2-5, with D possibly TRBD2 on 5 matching bases. Germline lookup yields CDR1 LGHDT and CDR2 YNNKEL (reference sequence). This CDR3 region has 13 residues. V was clipped by 4 bases and J by 5 bases, with 11 bases between them.

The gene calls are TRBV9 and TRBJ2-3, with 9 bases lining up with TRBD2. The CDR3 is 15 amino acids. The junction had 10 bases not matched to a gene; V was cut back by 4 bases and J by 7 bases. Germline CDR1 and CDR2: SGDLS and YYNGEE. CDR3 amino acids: CASSLLAGGLNTQYF. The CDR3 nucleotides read TGTGCCAGCAGCCTACTCGCGGGGGGGCTGAATACGCAGTATTTT.

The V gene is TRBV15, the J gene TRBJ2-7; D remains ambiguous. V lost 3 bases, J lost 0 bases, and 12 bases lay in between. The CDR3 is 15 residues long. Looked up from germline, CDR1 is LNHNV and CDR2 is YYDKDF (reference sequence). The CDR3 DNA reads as TGTGCCACCAGCAGGTCGACACGCCGCTCCTACGAGCAGTACTTC. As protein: CATSRSTRRSYEQYF.

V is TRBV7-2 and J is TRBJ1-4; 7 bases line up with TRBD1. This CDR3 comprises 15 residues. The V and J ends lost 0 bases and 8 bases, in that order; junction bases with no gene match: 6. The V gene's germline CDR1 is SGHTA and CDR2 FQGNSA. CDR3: CASSLALQGREKLFF. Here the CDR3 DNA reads TGTGCCAGCAGCTTAGCCCTACAGGGGAGGGAAAAACTGTTTTTT.

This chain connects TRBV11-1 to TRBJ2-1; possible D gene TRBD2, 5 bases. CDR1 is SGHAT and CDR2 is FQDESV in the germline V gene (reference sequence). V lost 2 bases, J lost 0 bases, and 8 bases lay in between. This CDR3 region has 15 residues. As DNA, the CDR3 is TGTGCCAGCAGCTTACCTAGCAGCTCCTACAATGAGCAGTTCTTC. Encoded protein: CASSLPSSSYNEQFF.

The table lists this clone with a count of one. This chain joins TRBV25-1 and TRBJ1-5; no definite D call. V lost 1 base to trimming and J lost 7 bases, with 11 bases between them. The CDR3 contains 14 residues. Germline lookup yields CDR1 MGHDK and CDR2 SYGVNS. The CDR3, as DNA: TGTGCCAGCAGTGAATCGGGGTCCCGGCAGCCCCAGCATTTT. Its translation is CASSESGSRQPQHF.

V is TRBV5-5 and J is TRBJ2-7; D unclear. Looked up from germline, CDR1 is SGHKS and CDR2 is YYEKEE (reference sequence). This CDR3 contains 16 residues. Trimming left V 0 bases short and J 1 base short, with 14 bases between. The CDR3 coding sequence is TGTGCCAGCAGCTTGGATACGCCGGTAATTTCCTACGAGCAGTACTTC. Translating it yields CASSLDTPVISYEQYF.

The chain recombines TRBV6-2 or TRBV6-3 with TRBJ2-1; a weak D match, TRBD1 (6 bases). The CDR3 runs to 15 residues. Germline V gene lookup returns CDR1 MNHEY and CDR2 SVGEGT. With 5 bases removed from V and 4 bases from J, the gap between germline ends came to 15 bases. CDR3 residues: CASSGGQINYNEQFF. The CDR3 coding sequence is TGTGCCAGCAGTGGCGGACAGATCAATTACAATGAGCAGTTCTTC.